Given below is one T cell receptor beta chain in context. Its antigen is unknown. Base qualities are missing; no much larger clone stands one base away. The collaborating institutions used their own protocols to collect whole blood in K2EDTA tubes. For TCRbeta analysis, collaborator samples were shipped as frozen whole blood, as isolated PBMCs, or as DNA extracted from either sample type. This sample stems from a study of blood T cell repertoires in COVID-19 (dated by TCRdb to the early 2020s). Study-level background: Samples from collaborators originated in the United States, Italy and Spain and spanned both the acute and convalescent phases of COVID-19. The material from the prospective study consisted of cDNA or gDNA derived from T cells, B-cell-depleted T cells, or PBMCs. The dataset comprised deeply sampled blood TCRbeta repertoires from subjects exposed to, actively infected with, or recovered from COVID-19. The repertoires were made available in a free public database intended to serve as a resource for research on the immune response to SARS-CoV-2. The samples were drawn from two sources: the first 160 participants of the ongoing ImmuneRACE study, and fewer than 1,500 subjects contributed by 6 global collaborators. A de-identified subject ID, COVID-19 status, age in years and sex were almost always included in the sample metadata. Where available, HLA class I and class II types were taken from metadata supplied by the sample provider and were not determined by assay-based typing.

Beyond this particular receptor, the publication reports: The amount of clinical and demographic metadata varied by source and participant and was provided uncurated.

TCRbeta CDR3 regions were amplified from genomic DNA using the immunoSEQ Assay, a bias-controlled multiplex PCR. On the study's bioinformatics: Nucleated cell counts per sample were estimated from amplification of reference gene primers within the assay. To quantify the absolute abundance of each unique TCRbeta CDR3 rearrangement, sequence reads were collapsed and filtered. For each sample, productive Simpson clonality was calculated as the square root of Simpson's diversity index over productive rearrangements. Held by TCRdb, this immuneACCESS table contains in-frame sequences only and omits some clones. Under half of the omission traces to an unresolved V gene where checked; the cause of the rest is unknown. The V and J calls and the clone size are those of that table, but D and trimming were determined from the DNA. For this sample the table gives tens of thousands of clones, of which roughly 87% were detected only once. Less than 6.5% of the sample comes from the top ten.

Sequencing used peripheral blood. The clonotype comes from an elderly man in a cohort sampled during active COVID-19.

The nucleotides are TGTGCCAGCAGCTTAGCGGCAGGGGGCAACAATGAGCAGTTCTTC. Its product reads: CASSLAAGGNNEQFF. The sequence is built from TRBV7-2 and TRBJ2-1; 8 junctional bases match TRBD1. From a lookup of the germline V gene, CDR1 and CDR2 are SGHTA and FQGNSA. From the cysteine through the phenylalanine, the CDR3 covers 15 amino acids. Only the CDR3 part of the read is kept: 45 bases, read in frame from the first base. Trimmed from V: 0 bases; trimmed from J: 5 bases; junction bases lacking a gene match: 3.